These T cell receptor beta chains were read from a single sample in a study of shared clonotypes between healthy human individuals. Assay used: immunoSEQ multiplex PCR; TCRdb lists only in-frame clones, some missing. The sample holds millions of clones, more than 85% seen once. Sequences were obtained from naive CD8+ T cells from PBMCs. These receptors were obtained from a man between 18 and 29 years old in good health. Some clones in this sample may be carry-over from other donors' samples. Both conserved end residues are part of each CDR3. A D gene is named only where the DNA matches it firmly. Not all rows give a size; the values are once, few, many and, for expanded clones, a class.

>TRBD2|18|.|TRBJ2-7|TRBV7-6
CASSLGLAGDVSSDEQYF
TGTGCCAGCAGCTTAGGACTAGCGGGAGATGTTAGCTCGGACGAGCAGTACTTC
>.|15|.|TRBJ2-7|TRBV7-8
CASSLELGAQGEQYF
TGTGCCAGCAGCTTAGAACTAGGGGCACAAGGCGAGCAGTACTTC
>TRBD2|15|.|TRBJ2-7|TRBV28
CASSLLASGHYEQYF
TGTGCCAGCAGTTTATTGGCTAGCGGACACTACGAGCAGTACTTC
>.|10|.|TRBJ2-5|TRBV2
CASKGETQYF
TGTGCCAGCAAGGGAGAGACCCAGTACTTC
>.|14|.|TRBJ2-7|TRBV9
CASSPGTPRYEQYF
TGTGCCAGCAGCCCGGGGACTCCTAGATACGAGCAGTACTTC
>TRBD2|16|.|TRBJ2-1|TRBV9
CASSPWGLAGNNEQFF
TGTGCCAGCAGCCCCTGGGGACTAGCGGGTAACAATGAGCAGTTCTTC
>.|16|.|TRBJ1-2|TRBV5-6
CARPASGQGMAYGYTF
TGTGCCAGACCCGCGAGCGGGCAGGGGATGGCCTATGGCTACACCTTC
>.|17|.|TRBJ1-2|TRBV27
CASSFGQVGFRVHGYTF
TGTGCCAGCAGTTTCGGTCAAGTGGGTTTCAGGGTCCATGGCTACACCTTC
>.|13|.|TRBJ2-7|TRBV19
CASSSSATYEQYF
TGTGCCAGTAGTTCCTCGGCAACCTACGAGCAGTACTTC
>.|16|once|TRBJ1-4|TRBV7-8
CASSPRPLGTNEKLFF
TGTGCCAGCAGTCCTAGACCCCTGGGGACTAATGAAAAACTGTTTTTT
>.|15|.|TRBJ2-7|TRBV14
CASSLYGTGIYEQYF
TGTGCCAGCAGCCTCTATGGAACAGGGATCTACGAGCAGTACTTC
>.|14|.|TRBJ2-7|TRBV4-2
CASSPASATYEQYF
TGTGCCAGCAGCCCGGCTAGCGCAACCTACGAGCAGTACTTC
>TRBD2|16|.|TRBJ2-3|TRBV7-9
CASSLTSGGVTDTQYF
TGTGCCAGCAGCTTAACGTCGGGAGGGGTTACAGATACGCAGTATTTT
>TRBD1|14|.|TRBJ2-7|TRBV27
CASSRAGGWDEQYF
TGTGCCAGCTCCCGGGCAGGGGGCTGGGACGAGCAGTACTTC
>.|13|.|TRBJ1-1|TRBV4-1
CASSPGGGYEAFF
TGCGCCAGCAGCCCCGGGGGGGGCTATGAAGCTTTCTTT
>.|14|.|TRBJ2-7|TRBV28
CASSFTPDVVEQYF
TGTGCCAGCAGTTTTACTCCTGACGTTGTCGAGCAGTACTTC
>TRBD1|16|.|TRBJ2-7|TRBV7-9
CASSLVGGTGRNEQYF
TGTGCCAGCAGCTTAGTCGGTGGGACAGGTCGGAACGAGCAGTACTTC
>.|14|.|TRBJ1-4|TRBV28
CASSFVQVDEKLFF
TGTGCCAGCAGTTTCGTACAGGTAGATGAAAAACTGTTTTTT
>TRBD1|14|.|TRBJ2-1|TRBV7-9
CASSRGLVGNEQFF
TGTGCCAGCAGCAGGGGGCTGGTGGGAAATGAGCAGTTCTTC
>.|13|once|TRBJ2-7|TRBV5-4
CASSVDRDYEQYF
TGTGCCAGCAGCGTGGACAGAGACTACGAGCAGTACTTC
>.|13|.|TRBJ2-1|TRBV19
CASSIDLSGEQFF
TGTGCCAGTAGTATAGATCTCTCGGGTGAGCAGTTCTTC
>.|15|.|TRBJ2-3|TRBV15
CATSSSPGPVNTQYF
TGTGCCACCAGCAGCAGCCCGGGACCGGTCAATACGCAGTATTTT
>.|13|once|TRBJ1-5|TRBV27
CASSLGWRQPQHF
TGTGCCAGCAGTTTAGGGTGGAGACAGCCCCAGCATTTT
>.|13|once|TRBJ2-7|TRBV27
CASTPILGYEQYF
TGTGCCAGCACCCCGATTCTCGGGTACGAGCAGTACTTC
>.|18|.|TRBJ1-5|TRBV19
CASSRRDVLYLNNQPQHF
TGTGCCAGTAGTCGCCGGGACGTTTTATACCTGAACAATCAGCCCCAGCATTTT
>TRBD1|15|.|TRBJ2-4|TRBV10-3
CAISESETGTHIQYF
TGTGCCATCAGTGAGTCCGAGACAGGGACGCACATTCAGTACTTC
>.|17|.|TRBJ2-2|TRBV5-6
CASSPPFGRWGTGELFF
TGTGCCAGCAGCCCACCGTTTGGCCGTTGGGGCACCGGGGAGCTGTTTTTT
>TRBD2|20|.|TRBJ2-3|TRBV28
CASSLPLAGHGPKNPYTQYF
TGTGCCAGCAGTCTTCCTTTAGCGGGACATGGACCAAAAAACCCCTATACGCAGTATTTT
>TRBD2|14|.|TRBJ2-1|TRBV19
CASRPSGHYNEQFF
TGTGCCAGTAGACCTAGCGGGCACTACAATGAGCAGTTCTTC
>.|14|.|TRBJ2-3|TRBV27
CASRFTGTAETQYF
TGTGCCAGCAGGTTTACCGGGACGGCGGAGACGCAGTATTTT
>.|15|.|TRBJ2-3|TRBV11-2
CASSTPGSSTDTQYF
TGTGCCAGCTCAACCCCCGGCAGTAGCACAGATACGCAGTATTTT
>.|12|.|TRBJ2-2|TRBV19
CASERRTGELFF
TGTGCCAGCGAGAGGAGAACCGGGGAGCTGTTTTTT
>TRBD1|16|.|TRBJ2-6|TRBV10-2
CAIRTGDPSGANVLTF
TGCGCCATTAGGACAGGGGACCCCTCTGGGGCCAACGTCCTGACTTTC
>TRBD1|15|.|TRBJ1-1|TRBV7-6
CASSLTQGLNTEAFF
TGTGCCAGCAGCTTAACACAGGGGTTGAACACTGAAGCTTTCTTT
>.|12|.|TRBJ2-1|TRBV15
CATSRRPWEQFF
TGTGCCACCAGCAGACGTCCTTGGGAGCAGTTCTTC
>.|13|.|TRBJ1-5|TRBV6-6
CASRRQRNQPQHF
TGTGCCAGCAGGAGACAGAGAAATCAGCCCCAGCATTTT
>.|12|few|TRBJ1-1|TRBV9
CASSVYGPGAFF
TGTGCCAGCAGCGTCTACGGGCCCGGCGCTTTCTTT
>.|11|once|TRBJ2-7|TRBV27
CASSSYDEQYF
TGTGCCAGCAGTTCCTACGACGAGCAGTACTTC
>TRBD2|14|.|TRBJ2-7|TRBV30
CAWSWTSGGYEQYF
TGTGCCTGGAGTTGGACTAGCGGGGGCTACGAGCAGTACTTC
>TRBD2|15|.|TRBJ2-7|TRBV6-1
CASRPFSGSIHEQYF
TGTGCCAGCAGACCGTTTAGCGGGAGCATCCACGAGCAGTACTTC
>TRBD2|14|.|TRBJ2-7|TRBV6-5
CASTSSGRAREQYF
TGTGCCAGCACCTCTAGCGGGAGGGCCCGTGAGCAGTACTTC
>TRBD1|17|.|TRBJ1-1|TRBV11-2
CASSLDWGRGPWGEAFF
TGTGCCAGCAGCTTAGATTGGGGCAGGGGGCCTTGGGGTGAAGCTTTCTTT
>.|14|.|TRBJ1-1|TRBV10-3
CAISDPGGSTEAFF
TGTGCCATCAGTGACCCAGGAGGAAGTACTGAAGCTTTCTTT
>.|14|.|TRBJ1-1|TRBV11-2
CASSLLFNRAEAFF
TGTGCCAGCAGCTTATTGTTTAACAGGGCTGAAGCTTTCTTT
>.|14|.|TRBJ1-5|TRBV4-3
CASSQGEGVQPQHF
TGCGCCAGCAGCCAAGGCGAGGGTGTTCAGCCCCAGCATTTT
>TRBD2|15|.|TRBJ2-3|TRBV5-4
CASSFGLAGTDTQYF
TGTGCCAGCAGCTTTGGTCTAGCGGGAACAGATACGCAGTATTTT
>.|14|few|TRBJ2-7|TRBV2
CASRAGTVKWEQYF
TGTGCCAGCAGGGCCGGGACTGTCAAGTGGGAGCAGTACTTC
>.|14|.|TRBJ2-7|TRBV13
CASSFGTASYEQYF
TGTGCCAGCAGCTTCGGGACGGCCTCCTACGAGCAGTACTTC
>.|13|.|TRBJ2-7|TRBV29-1
CSVLWGISYEQYF
TGCAGCGTCCTTTGGGGCATCTCCTACGAGCAGTACTTC
>TRBD2|17|.|TRBJ2-3|TRBV4-2
CASSQEEQLAGVDTQYF
TGTGCCAGCAGCCAAGAAGAACAACTAGCGGGAGTGGATACGCAGTATTTT
>.|15|.|TRBJ2-1|TRBV2
CASTALESSYNEQFF
TGTGCCAGCACCGCACTCGAGAGCTCCTACAATGAGCAGTTCTTC
>.|13|.|TRBJ2-1|TRBV5-1
CASSPYGYNEQFF
TGCGCCAGCAGCCCGTACGGGTACAATGAGCAGTTCTTC
>.|18|.|TRBJ1-1|TRBV4-1
CASSQDSPGLTVNTEAFF
TGCGCCAGCAGCCAAGATTCCCCAGGTTTGACCGTGAACACTGAAGCTTTCTTT
>TRBD1|15|.|TRBJ2-7|TRBV6-5
CASSYPRDRGYEQYF
TGTGCCAGCAGCTACCCCCGGGACAGGGGCTACGAGCAGTACTTC
>.|12|few|TRBJ1-1|TRBV2
CASTYRGREAFF
TGTGCCAGCACCTACCGGGGCCGGGAAGCTTTCTTT
>.|15|.|TRBJ2-1|TRBV2
CASSDRGSTYNEQFF
TGTGCCAGCAGTGATCGGGGGAGCACCTACAATGAGCAGTTCTTC
>TRBD2|14|.|TRBJ2-7|TRBV19
CASSPRTSGYEQYF
TGTGCCAGTAGTCCCCGGACTAGCGGCTACGAGCAGTACTTC
>TRBD2|19|once|TRBJ2-2|TRBV27
CASSLVSLAGGHGTGELFF
TGTGCCAGCAGTTTAGTTTCGCTAGCGGGAGGCCACGGGACCGGGGAGCTGTTTTTT
>.|13|.|TRBJ2-7|TRBV5-1
CASSLGHFYEQYF
TGCGCCAGCAGCCTCGGACACTTCTACGAGCAGTACTTC